This T cell receptor (beta chain) was obtained from a study of T cells in Graves' hyperthyroidism and ophthalmopathy. Study-wide results and caveats: Among thyroid clonotypes expanded above 0.001, most also appeared in blood. Separation of ophthalmopathy from stable hyperthyroidism was achieved by a 13 V-J model.

Lactation, pregnancy, other autoimmune disease or uncontrolled infection led to exclusion of patients. Drawn at first hyperthyroidism diagnosis, the blood sample preceded any ophthalmopathy symptoms. This CDR3 region has 18 residues. Trimming shortened V by 0 bases and J by 4 bases, and 21 bases separated the two germline ends. Germline CDR1 and CDR2: LNHNV and YYDKDF (reference sequence). Authors of the study amplified TCR beta CDR3 regions from RNA transcripts. The TCR CDR3 first-round RT-PCR relied on the HTBI primer set. TCRdb re-called the multiplex PCR reads with MiXCR, one entry per CDR3 protein. The data hold approximately 400,000 distinct CDR3 sequences, with about 13% observed a single time. Ten or more counts support this clonotype. What it recognizes is unknown.

Sequenced sample: blood. The chain has TRBV15 and TRBJ1-1; D is uncertain. This sequence was found in a man aged 30 to 39 with Graves' hyperthyroidism that later progressed to Graves' ophthalmopathy. CDR3: CATSRDLPSPRAGTEAFF. CDR3 DNA: TGTGCCACCAGCAGAGATCTCCCCTCGCCGCGGGCGGGCACTGAAGCTTTCTTT.